The T cell receptor beta chain under discussion was sequenced for a study of cytomegalovirus exposure and HLA in healthy donors. The wider study: Caucasian-associated ancestry cluster membership applied to approximately 84% of approximately 400 genotyped donors. Study-level findings and limits: Productive rates of about 87% or about 30% were seen for most TCR beta V segments in an earlier analysis.

Looked up from germline, CDR1 is SEHNR and CDR2 is FQNEAQ (reference sequence). Trimming removed 4 bases at V and 7 bases at J, with 20 bases between. The CDR3 is made up of 16 amino acids. The PCR ran on 60 Vbeta and 13 Jbeta primers. Only in-frame clones appear in the TCRdb table, and some are missing; sequencing was by immunoSEQ multiplex PCR. The sample contains 220,000 or so clones, roughly 70% of which appear only once. To note about this clone: Its antigen is not identified.

The sequencing input was PBMCs. The receptor was derived from a woman aged 25 to 39 in good health and CMV-seronegative. The chain employs TRBV7-9 and TRBJ2-1, with TRBD2 as a possible D gene (5 bases). CDR3 DNA sequence: TGTGCCAGCAGCTCGATTTTGGCCTCCACTAGGAATGAGCAGTTCTTC. Its translation is CASSSILASTRNEQFF.